This is a list of T cell receptor beta chains from one sample in a study of blood T cells in healthy people across ages. One entry per CDR3 protein, called by TCRdb with MiXCR from the 5' RACE reads. Seen here are approximately 800,000 distinct CDR3 sequences, roughly three fifths observed once, and the top ten hold around 25%. The sequenced sample was blood. Receptor source: a man in his forties or fifties in good health. CDR3s include the opening cysteine and the closing phenylalanine or tryptophan. Fields, in order: CDR3 DNA, CDR3 protein, V gene, D gene, J gene, clone size. A D gene is named only where the DNA matches it firmly. Not all rows give a size; the values are once, few, many and, for expanded clones, a class.

TGTGCCAGCAGCCAAGAGCGGACTACAATCTACGAGCAGTACTTC,CASSQERTTIYEQYF,TRBV3-1,NA,TRBJ2-7,NA
TGCGCCAGCAGCCAAGAAGGGGGGGCCAACGTCCTGACTTTC,CASSQEGGANVLTF,TRBV4-1,NA,TRBJ2-6,NA
TGCAGCGCTAGGGACACAGGCTTCTCCTACGAGCAGTACTTC,CSARDTGFSYEQYF,TRBV29-1,NA,TRBJ2-7,NA
TGCGCCAGCAGCTTGCGACAGGGCACGGCAGTCTACGAGCAGTACTTC,CASSLRQGTAVYEQYF,TRBV5-1,TRBD1,TRBJ2-7,many
TGTGCCAGCAGCGTGGGGGTTAGCGGGATTGGGGTCCAAGAGACCCAGTACTTC,CASSVGVSGIGVQETQYF,TRBV9,TRBD2,TRBJ2-5,NA
TGTGCCAGCTTCCCAAGAAGCGGGAGGGAGTACAATGAGCAGTTCTTC,CASFPRSGREYNEQFF,TRBV18,TRBD2,TRBJ2-1,NA
TGTGCCAGCAGTGCCCGACAGGGGGCCTACAATGAGCAGTTCTTC,CASSARQGAYNEQFF,TRBV6-1,TRBD1,TRBJ2-1,NA
TGTGCCAGCAGCCGGATGAGGGGGACCGGGGAGCTGTTTTTT,CASSRMRGTGELFF,TRBV11-1,NA,TRBJ2-2,once
TGTGCCAGCAGTTCGCGCGGGGGGACGTCGGGTGTAGCCCAGTACTTC,CASSSRGGTSGVAQYF,TRBV6-5,TRBD2,TRBJ2-5,NA
TGTGCCGGCAGCTTGTCTAGTGGGGAGACCCAGTACTTC,CAGSLSSGETQYF,TRBV5-6,NA,TRBJ2-5,NA
TGCAACGAAGGGCTAGCGGGAAACACAGATACGCAGTATTTT,CNEGLAGNTDTQYF,TRBV29-1,TRBD2,TRBJ2-3,NA
TGTGCCAGCAGTCGCGGTCTAGCCAAAAACATTCAGTACTTC,CASSRGLAKNIQYF,TRBV12-3/TRBV12-4,NA,TRBJ2-4,many
TGTGCCAGCAGTTTAGGGACAAACAATGAGCAGTTCTTC,CASSLGTNNEQFF,TRBV28,NA,TRBJ2-1,few
TGTGCCAGCAGTTCGACTAGCGGGAGGGCCGGGTTCAATGAGCAGTACTTC,CASSSTSGRAGFNEQYF,TRBV27,TRBD2,TRBJ2-7,NA
TGTGCCAGCGGCCAATCAGGGGCCACCACAGTCGGGGAGCTGTTTTTT,CASGQSGATTVGELFF,TRBV6-5,NA,TRBJ2-2,NA